The 9 T cell receptor beta chains presented below share a single source sample, sequenced in a study of blood T cell repertoires in COVID-19. Profiling relied on immunoSEQ multiplex PCR, and the TCRdb table lists in-frame clones only, not all of them. The table lists 75,000 to 95,000 clones, around 90% of them singletons. The material sequenced was peripheral blood. The receptors here all came from a woman aged 55-69 years with COVID-19, enrolled during active disease.

J is TRBJ1-2 and V is TRBV14, with unresolved D. The CDR3 length is 15 residues. CDR1 and CDR2 from the germline V gene are SGHDN and FVKESK. With 0 bases removed from V and 0 bases from J, the gap between germline ends came to 8 bases. The CDR3 loop reads CASSQEAGPNYGYTF. The CDR3 nucleotides are TGTGCCAGCAGCCAAGAAGCCGGTCCTAACTATGGCTACACCTTC.

This rearrangement joins TRBV7-7 to TRBJ2-5; 14 positions agree with TRBD2. Germline CDR1 and CDR2: SSHAT and FNYEAQ (reference sequence). The CDR3 totals 14 residues. The trim removed 1 base at V and 12 bases at J, leaving 4 bases unmatched. The CDR3 protein is CASSLGPGLAGEYF. CDR3 nucleotide sequence: TGTGCCAGCAGCTTAGGCCCGGGACTAGCGGGGGAGTACTTC. Complete variable domain (other parts from reference TRBV7-7 and TRBJ2-5): GAGVSQSPRYKVTKRGQDVTLRCDPISSHATLYWYQQALGQGPEFLTYFNYEAQPDKSGLPSDRFSAERPEGSISTLTIQRTEQRDSAMYRCASSLGPGLAGEYFGPGTRLLVL.

J is TRBJ2-7 and V is TRBV3-1 (or the pseudogene TRBV3-2), with 9 bases matching TRBD1. The junction had 5 bases not matched to a gene; V was cut back by 4 bases and J by 4 bases. Per the germline V gene, CDR1 is LGHDT and CDR2 is YNNKEL (reference sequence). This CDR3 is built from 14 residues. The CDR3 sequence is CASSPPTGGYEQYF. The CDR3 coding sequence is TGTGCCAGCAGCCCCCCGACAGGGGGTTACGAGCAGTACTTC.

This chain links TRBV6-5 with TRBJ2-7; 7 bases match TRBD1. This CDR3 has 15 amino acids. J was trimmed by 0 bases and V by 7 bases; bases with no gene match: 9. CDR1 and CDR2 (germline): MNHEY, SVGAGI. The CDR3 protein is CASTKTGLSSYEQYF. CDR3 in DNA: TGTGCCAGCACAAAGACAGGGTTAAGCTCCTACGAGCAGTACTTC.

The gene calls are TRBV11-2 and TRBJ2-3, with 7 bases aligning to TRBD1. Losses at the gene ends were 8 bases for V and 4 bases for J; bases not matched to a gene: 6. Germline V gene sequence: CDR1 SGHAT, CDR2 FQNNGV. This CDR3 is built from 13 residues. CDR3 amino acids: CASSFRGPDTQYF. In nucleotides, the CDR3 is TGTGCCAGCTCCTTTAGGGGGCCAGATACGCAGTATTTT.

The chain is built from TRBV28 and TRBJ1-2; D is perhaps TRBD1 (6 bases). Looked up from germline, CDR1 is MDHEN and CDR2 is SYDVKM. The CDR3 is 13 amino acids. V lost 4 bases to trimming and J lost 4 bases, with 10 bases between them. In nucleotides, the CDR3 is TGTGCCAGCAGTTCGACAGGCTTCTATGGCTACACCTTC. It translates to CASSSTGFYGYTF.

The rearrangement uses TRBV2 and TRBJ1-1; D ambiguous. The V gene's germline CDR1 is SNHLY and CDR2 FYNNEI. This CDR3 region has 14 residues. Trimming shortened V by 0 bases and J by 7 bases, and 12 bases separated the two germline ends. CDR3 residues: CASSEARGLGEAFF. The CDR3 bases are TGTGCCAGCAGTGAAGCTCGAGGGTTGGGTGAAGCTTTCTTT. The variable domain in full, completed from reference TRBV2 and TRBJ1-1, reads EPEVTQTPSHQVTQMGQEVILRCVPISNHLYFYWYRQILGQKVEFLVSFYNNEISEKSEIFDDQFSVERPDGSNFTLKIRSTKLEDSAMYFCASSEARGLGEAFFGQGTRLTVV.

The genes are TRBV7-9 and TRBJ1-2; 8 nucleotides match TRBD1. Trimming cost V 2 bases and J 7 bases; bases outside gene matches: 6. The CDR3 runs 14 residues. Per germline, CDR1 SEHNR and CDR2 FQNEAQ (reference sequence). CDR3 protein: CASSLLQGASGYTF. The CDR3 bases are TGTGCCAGCAGCTTACTCCAGGGGGCGTCTGGCTACACCTTC. Based on the CDR3 plus reference TRBV7-9 and TRBJ1-2, the full variable domain is DTGVSQNPRHKITKRGQNVTFRCDPISEHNRLYWYRQTLGQGPEFLTYFQNEAQLEKSRLLSDRFSAERPKGSFSTLEIQRTEQGDSAMYLCASSLLQGASGYTFGSGTRLTVV.

The chain is built from TRBV19 and TRBJ2-3; D remains ambiguous. The CDR3 extends over 11 amino acids. Trimming removed 10 bases at V and 2 bases at J, with 7 bases between. The germline V gene has CDR1 LNHDA and CDR2 SQIVND (reference sequence). This CDR3 reads CATQLTDTQYF. The CDR3 coding sequence is TGTGCCACTCAACTCACAGATACGCAGTATTTT.